This entry concerns a single T cell receptor beta chain. There is no known antigen for this receptor. No quality values exist for individual bases; no much larger clone is one base distant. This entry belongs to a study of blood T cell repertoires in COVID-19 (dated by TCRdb to about 2020). In terms of the full investigation: The collaborator samples originated in the United States, Italy and Spain and spanned the acute and convalescent phases of COVID-19. Subjects who had been exposed to COVID-19, were actively infected with it, or had recovered from it provided the deeply sampled blood TCRbeta repertoires that made up the dataset. The samples were drawn from two sources: the first 160 participants of the ongoing ImmuneRACE study, and 1,254 subjects contributed by 6 global collaborators. The material from the prospective study consisted of cDNA or gDNA derived from T cells, B-cell-depleted T cells, or PBMCs. Sample metadata almost always included a de-identified subject ID, COVID-19 status, age in years and sex. The repertoires were made available in a free public database intended to serve as a resource for research on the immune response to SARS-CoV-2. Where HLA class I and class II types were available, the types were taken from metadata supplied by the sample provider, not from assay-based typing. The study at large found these results: The amount of clinical and demographic metadata varied by source and participant and was provided uncurated.

The immunoSEQ Assay, a bias-controlled multiplex PCR, was used to amplify TCRbeta CDR3 regions from genomic DNA. The authors' pipeline ran thus. Within the assay, amplification of reference gene primers was used to estimate how many nucleated cells each sample contained. To quantify the absolute abundance of each unique TCRbeta CDR3 rearrangement, sequence reads were collapsed and filtered. Productive Simpson clonality was computed per sample as the square root of Simpson's diversity index over productive rearrangements. The clones in this table, taken by TCRdb from immuneACCESS, are in-frame only. Not every clone is retained; where verified, under half of the shortfall comes from an unresolved V gene, and the cause of the rest is unknown. V and J calls and clone size follow that table, whereas D and trimming were derived from the DNA. The sample includes some 150,000 clones, with 75% to 90% observed a single time. The ten largest clones take up roughly 0.82% of the sample.

Participants in the prospective study were enrolled through a virtual design, were aged roughly 18 to 90 years, and lived in under 25 United States geographic areas. In the prospective study, cohorts were assigned on the basis of participant-reported clinical history obtained from a screening survey and a study questionnaire. For ImmuneRACE Cohort 3, a participant was defined as recovered based on two consecutive negative NP/OP PCR tests, clearance by a healthcare professional, or resolution of symptoms. In the prospective study, mobile phlebotomists collected whole blood, serum and a nasopharyngeal or oropharyngeal swab from each participant. Over a roughly 2-month period, participants in the prospective study had the option of providing additional blood draws and questionnaires. Prospective study blood samples were shipped either frozen or at room temperature before DNA extraction. CDR1 and CDR2 are drawn from the germline V gene: SGHTA, FQGNSA. V and J lose 5 bases and 6 bases, and a span of 17 bases separates them. From the cysteine through the phenylalanine, the CDR3 covers 14 amino acids. The entry retains the CDR3 DNA only, 42 bases that are in frame from base 1.

The receptor comes from a woman under 30 who had recovered from COVID-19. In this chain, TRBV7-2 is recombined with TRBJ2-7; TRBD1 is possibly the D segment (5 matching bases). Sample: PBMCs or T cells enriched from blood (not recorded which). CDR3 sequence: CASSPQPFRGEQYF. The nucleotides are TGTGCCAGCAGCCCTCAACCCTTTAGGGGCGAGCAGTACTTC.